The clone carrying this TCR beta chain was counted a single time. Primers for the PCR totalled 60 Vbeta and 13 Jbeta. The data were produced by immunoSEQ multiplex PCR, yet TCRdb's version contains in-frame clones alone and is incomplete. The sample includes tens of thousands of clones, 79% of them seen just once. The record originates from a study of cytomegalovirus exposure and HLA in healthy donors. The V end was cut by 1 base, the J end by 7 bases, with 12 bases between. This CDR3 contains 13 residues. The germline CDR1 and CDR2 sequences are SQVTM and ANQGSEA. The receptor was isolated from a woman between 40 and 55 years old in good health and CMV-seropositive. The J gene is TRBJ2-3, the V gene TRBV29-1; the D is unclear. The sequenced sample consisted of PBMCs. For the CDR3, the DNA is TGCAGCGTTGAAGCCCGGGTTAGTAATACGCAGTATTTT. Translating gives CSVEARVSNTQYF.